Listed below are T cell receptor beta chains from one sample, sequenced in a study of blood T cell repertoires in COVID-19. This table comes from immunoSEQ multiplex PCR, and its TCRdb copy is limited to in-frame clones, with some not included. The table lists 200,000 to 250,000 clones, 75% to 85% of them singletons. The source material was peripheral blood. Receptor source: a woman older than 75 with COVID-19, enrolled during active disease. CDR3s include the opening cysteine and the closing phenylalanine or tryptophan. A D gene is named only where the DNA matches it firmly. Clone size is shown for a subset of rows, as once, few, many or a class of expanded clone.

TRBJ1-4,-,TRBV11-2,TRBD1,TGTGCCAGCAGCCTCCGGACAGGGTGGGGGGGTGAAAAACTGTTTTTT,CASSLRTGWGGEKLFF
TRBJ1-1,few,TRBV3-1/TRBV3-2,-,TGTGCCAGCAGCCCCTCAAGGAGGGTATTCGGAACTGAAGCTTTCTTT,CASSPSRRVFGTEAFF
TRBJ2-1,-,TRBV6-6,-,TGTGCCAGCACCAAAAATCCCCTATCCTACAATGAGCAGTTCTTC,CASTKNPLSYNEQFF
TRBJ2-7,-,TRBV28,TRBD1,TGTGCCAGTCTTACAGGGGGGAGCTCCTACGAGCAGTACTTC,CASLTGGSSYEQYF
TRBJ1-2,-,TRBV5-4,-,TGTGCCAGCAGCTTGGACAGTTCCTATGGCTACACCTTC,CASSLDSSYGYTF
TRBJ2-7,-,TRBV28,TRBD1,TGTGCCAGCAGTTTACGGTCAGGGGGCCCCTACGAGCAGTACTTC,CASSLRSGGPYEQYF
TRBJ1-2,once,TRBV20-1,-,TGCAGTGCTAGTCCTCAGAACTATGGCTACACCTTC,CSASPQNYGYTF
TRBJ2-1,-,TRBV18,-,TGTGCCAGCTCACCACTCCTGAGCTCCTACAATGAGCAGTTCTTC,CASSPLLSSYNEQFF
TRBJ1-5,-,TRBV16,-,TGTGCCAGCAGCGTGACAGCGAATCAGCCCCAGCATTTT,CASSVTANQPQHF
TRBJ1-1,-,TRBV29-1,-,TGCAGCGTTGATTCCGGAGTGAACACTGAAGCTTTCTTT,CSVDSGVNTEAFF
TRBJ1-4,once,TRBV18,-,TGTGCCAGCTCACCACAGGCAGGCGCAAATGAAAAACTGTTTTTT,CASSPQAGANEKLFF
TRBJ1-2,-,TRBV7-2,-,TGTGCCAGCAGCCCCCTCCAGGGTAACTATGGCTACACCTTC,CASSPLQGNYGYTF
TRBJ2-1,-,TRBV18,-,TGTGCCAGCTCACCCCTTAGGGGCAGGGCAGACAATGAGCAGTTCTTC,CASSPLRGRADNEQFF
TRBJ2-7,-,TRBV9,-,TGTGCCAGCAGCGAGGGGCCAGGGGGGTTATACGAGCAGTACTTC,CASSEGPGGLYEQYF
TRBJ2-1,-,TRBV7-8,-,TGTGCCAGCAGCCCCTGGGGGGATGAGCAGTTCTTC,CASSPWGDEQFF
TRBJ1-3,once,TRBV4-1,-,TGCGCCAGCAGCCAAGACCACAGCTCTGGAAACACCATATATTTT,CASSQDHSSGNTIYF
TRBJ1-1,-,TRBV10-2,TRBD1,TGCGCCAGCAGTGAGCTTCCGACAGGGAAAACTGAAGCTTTCTTT,CASSELPTGKTEAFF
TRBJ1-1,-,TRBV5-1,-,TGCGCCAGCAGCTTGCAGGGGATGAACACTGAAGCTTTCTTT,CASSLQGMNTEAFF
TRBJ2-7,-,TRBV11-2,TRBD1,TGTGCCAGCAGCTCGGTGGACAGGGGGTTATACGAGCAGTACTTC,CASSSVDRGLYEQYF
TRBJ1-5,-,TRBV27,-,TGTGCCAGCAGTTTTCGCCCCCCAGGGTTTAGCAATCAGCCCCAGCATTTT,CASSFRPPGFSNQPQHF
TRBJ2-2,-,TRBV19,TRBD2,TGTGCCAGTCGTTCGGGACTAGCGAGCACCGGGGAGCTGTTTTTT,CASRSGLASTGELFF
TRBJ1-4,-,TRBV5-1,-,TGCGCCAGCAGCCAGCAATCAGGGGCAACTAATGAAAAACTGTTTTTT,CASSQQSGATNEKLFF
TRBJ1-4,-,TRBV28,TRBD1,TGTGCCAGCAGTCCCTCAGGGGGCCTTAATGAAAAACTGTTTTTT,CASSPSGGLNEKLFF
TRBJ2-1,-,TRBV9,-,TGTGCCAGCAGCCCCGGTAATGAGCAGTTCTTC,CASSPGNEQFF
TRBJ1-2,few,TRBV6-5,-,TGTGCCAGCAGTCCTTTCAGGGATTATGGCTACACCTTC,CASSPFRDYGYTF
TRBJ1-1,-,TRBV3-1/TRBV3-2,-,TGTGCCAGCAGCACAAAAGCGGTTACTGAAGCTTTCTTT,CASSTKAVTEAFF
TRBJ1-2,-,TRBV18,-,TGTGCCAGCTCACCACCCGGAGGGAACACTCTTGGCTACACCTTC,CASSPPGGNTLGYTF
TRBJ2-7,-,TRBV5-8,TRBD1,TGTGCCAGCAGCCCCAGGACAGGGGCCTACGAGCAGTACTTC,CASSPRTGAYEQYF
TRBJ2-3,-,TRBV14,-,TGTGCCAGCAGCCAAAAGCAATATACAGATACGCAGTATTTT,CASSQKQYTDTQYF
TRBJ2-5,-,TRBV5-5,-,TGTGCCAGCAAGGCGGCAGTACAAGAGACCCAGTACTTC,CASKAAVQETQYF
TRBJ1-5,-,TRBV4-3,-,TGCGCCAGCAGCCTAAACATAATTGGTCAGCCCCAGCATTTT,CASSLNIIGQPQHF
TRBJ1-2,-,TRBV5-8,-,TGTGCCAGCAGCTTGATCGTGAACTATGGCTACACCTTC,CASSLIVNYGYTF
TRBJ1-2,few,TRBV12-3/TRBV12-4,-,TGTGCCAGCAGTTTCAGGGCAGGATATGGCTACACCTTC,CASSFRAGYGYTF
TRBJ2-1,few,TRBV13,TRBD2,TGTGCCAGCAGCTTAGAGGCGGGGGGATACAATGAGCAGTTCTTC,CASSLEAGGYNEQFF
TRBJ2-1,-,TRBV6-1,TRBD1,TGTGCCAGCAGTGGCCACTCCGGGACAGGGGACTACAATGAGCAGTTCTTC,CASSGHSGTGDYNEQFF
TRBJ1-6,-,TRBV7-3,TRBD1,TGTGCCAGCAGCCAATCGGCCCGACAGGGCGCACCCCTCCACTTT,CASSQSARQGAPLHF
TRBJ1-1,-,TRBV4-2,TRBD1,TGTGCCAGCAGCCAGGCACAGGGGGCTTCCGCCACTGAAGCTTTCTTT,CASSQAQGASATEAFF
TRBJ1-5,-,TRBV7-2,TRBD1,TGTGCCAGCAGCCCGGACAGGTTAGATCAGCCCCAGCATTTT,CASSPDRLDQPQHF
TRBJ1-4,once,TRBV5-1,-,TGCGCCAGCAGCTTAGGGGCGGTAGAAGAAAAACTGTTTTTT,CASSLGAVEEKLFF
TRBJ2-1,-,TRBV7-8,TRBD2,TGTGCCAGCAGCTTAGCGCTCCAGCGGGGGCCATACAATGAGCAGTTCTTC,CASSLALQRGPYNEQFF
TRBJ1-2,-,TRBV18,TRBD1,TGTGCCAGCTCACCACAGGGACAGGTTATCGGCTACACCTTC,CASSPQGQVIGYTF